These T cell receptor beta chains were read from a single sample in a study of early T cells in non-severe SARS-CoV-2 infection. TCRdb fed the 5' RACE reads into MiXCR, producing one record per CDR3 protein. Found here are about 46,000 distinct CDR3 sequences, 5.4% of them singletons; the top ten hold 5.4%. This sample comprised whole blood, obtained at baseline. Every receptor here comes from an adult who was a healthcare worker with PCR-confirmed SARS-CoV-2 infection or an uninfected control (not recorded which). CDR3s include the opening cysteine and the closing phenylalanine or tryptophan. D genes are given only for firm matches. Clone sizes are given selectively: once, few, many, or a class where the clone is expanded.

CDR3aa	CDR3nt	v_gene	d_gene	abundance	j_gene
CAWSGRDEQFF	TGTGCCTGGAGTGGGAGAGATGAGCAGTTCTTC	TRBV30	NA	many	TRBJ2-1
CASSLSWMTGYQETQYF	TGTGCCAGCAGCTTAAGCTGGATGACAGGGTACCAAGAGACCCAGTACTTC	TRBV11-2	TRBD1	many	TRBJ2-5
CASSQGGLGGAGNQPQHF	TGCGCCAGCAGCCAAGGGGGCCTAGGTGGGGCGGGCAATCAGCCCCAGCATTTT	TRBV4-1	NA	NA	TRBJ1-5
CSQNLYEQYF	TGCAGCCAAAATCTCTACGAGCAGTACTTC	TRBV29-1	NA	many	TRBJ2-7
CASSGVTGQGANYGYTF	TGCGCCAGCAGCGGAGTCACTGGGCAGGGGGCTAACTATGGCTACACCTTC	TRBV4-1	TRBD1	few	TRBJ1-2
CASSFFQETYNEQFF	TGTGCCAGCAGTTTCTTCCAGGAAACGTACAATGAGCAGTTCTTC	TRBV28	NA	many	TRBJ2-1
CASSLDKGTQYF	TGTGCCAGCAGCTTAGATAAAGGGACCCAGTACTTC	TRBV7-2	NA	many	TRBJ2-5
CASSPGRGSGEQFF	TGTGCCAGCAGCCCAGGCCGCGGGAGCGGTGAGCAGTTCTTC	TRBV3-1	TRBD2	many	TRBJ2-1
CSVEGAGGLGDTQYF	TGCAGCGTTGAAGGAGCGGGAGGGCTGGGGGATACGCAGTATTTT	TRBV29-1	TRBD2	many	TRBJ2-3
CASSLVGWADTFYNEQFF	TGTGCCAGCAGCTTGGTTGGTTGGGCAGATACCTTCTACAATGAGCAGTTCTTC	TRBV5-6	NA	many	TRBJ2-1
CSAPRFGTGAYNEQFF	TGCAGCGCCCCTAGATTCGGGACAGGCGCTTACAATGAGCAGTTCTTC	TRBV29-1	TRBD1	many	TRBJ2-1
CASRQGTGNTIYF	TGTGCCAGCAGACAGGGAACTGGAAACACCATATATTTT	TRBV7-9	NA	few	TRBJ1-3
CASRQDSSYEQYF	TGTGCCAGCCGACAGGATAGCTCCTACGAGCAGTACTTC	TRBV6-5	NA	NA	TRBJ2-7
CATFSGNTIYF	TGTGCCACCTTCTCTGGAAACACCATATATTTT	TRBV28	NA	NA	TRBJ1-3
CASSLGPKSSYNEQFF	TGTGCCAGCAGTTTAGGTCCGAAGAGCTCCTACAATGAGCAGTTCTTC	TRBV12-3/TRBV12-4	NA	NA	TRBJ2-1
CSVEQPDRGTEAFF	TGCAGCGTTGAACAGCCGGACAGGGGGACTGAAGCTTTCTTT	TRBV29-1	TRBD1	once	TRBJ1-1
CASSLSIEQFF	TGCGCCAGCAGCTTGTCGATTGAGCAGTTCTTC	TRBV5-1	NA	many	TRBJ2-1
CASSIGENIQYF	TGTGCCAGTAGTATCGGAGAAAACATTCAGTACTTC	TRBV19	NA	many	TRBJ2-4
CASRLLGQGYYEQYF	TGTGCCAGCAGGCTACTGGGACAGGGCTACTACGAGCAGTACTTC	TRBV7-9	TRBD1	many	TRBJ2-7
CASSATGGSTEAFF	TGTGCCAGCAGTGCGACGGGGGGAAGCACTGAAGCTTTCTTT	TRBV6-1	NA	many	TRBJ1-1
CASSYSLWAGVNTGELFF	TGTGCCAGCAGTTACTCGCTGTGGGCAGGGGTGAACACCGGGGAGCTGTTTTTT	TRBV6-5	NA	many	TRBJ2-2
CASHRGPSYEQYF	TGTGCCAGCCACAGGGGGCCGAGCTACGAGCAGTACTTC	TRBV12-3/TRBV12-4	TRBD1	NA	TRBJ2-7
CASSILGSRVNEQFF	TGTGCCAGTAGTATATTGGGGTCCAGGGTCAATGAGCAGTTCTTC	TRBV19	NA	NA	TRBJ2-1
CASSQAGESPRDTQYF	TGCGCCAGCAGCCAAGCCGGCGAAAGCCCCAGAGATACGCAGTATTTT	TRBV4-1	NA	many	TRBJ2-3
CASSSLDRGEQYF	TGTGCCAGCAGCTCCTTAGACAGGGGTGAGCAGTACTTC	TRBV7-2	TRBD1	many	TRBJ2-7
CASSQINSRPNTGELFF	TGTGCCAGCAGCCAAATTAACAGCCGACCGAACACCGGGGAGCTGTTTTTT	TRBV11-2	NA	many	TRBJ2-2
CASSLTMAALGTDTQYF	TGTGCCAGCAGCTTAACGATGGCGGCCCTAGGGACAGATACGCAGTATTTT	TRBV7-3	NA	many	TRBJ2-3
CASSSLSTYEQYF	TGTGCCAGCAGCTCCCTATCCACCTACGAGCAGTACTTC	TRBV11-2	NA	many	TRBJ2-7
CASSQGGETQYF	TGTGCCAGCAGCCAGGGGGGCGAGACCCAGTACTTC	TRBV6-6	NA	many	TRBJ2-5
CASSDYRSSGQGADSSYNEQFF	TGTGCCAGCAGTGATTACCGTTCCTCCGGACAGGGGGCGGATAGCTCCTACAATGAGCAGTTCTTC	TRBV28	TRBD1	many	TRBJ2-1
CASTLSGTSGYEQYF	TGTGCCAGCACCTTATCCGGGACTAGCGGCTACGAGCAGTACTTC	TRBV12-3/TRBV12-4	TRBD2	many	TRBJ2-7
CASSPRATRATDTQYF	TGTGCCAGCAGCCCAAGGGCCACTAGAGCCACAGATACGCAGTATTTT	TRBV3-1	NA	few	TRBJ2-3
CASSLQGEQYF	TGTGCCAGCAGTTTACAGGGCGAGCAGTACTTC	TRBV12-3/TRBV12-4	NA	many	TRBJ2-7
CASTFQIGQYSNQPQHF	TGTGCCAGCACCTTTCAGATAGGGCAGTATAGCAATCAGCCCCAGCATTTT	TRBV7-2	NA	few	TRBJ1-5
CSVRQAEETQYF	TGCAGCGTGCGACAGGCAGAAGAGACCCAGTACTTC	TRBV29-1	NA	many	TRBJ2-5
CASSVGTESGNTIYF	TGTGCCAGCAGCGTAGGGACAGAGTCTGGAAACACCATATATTTT	TRBV9	NA	NA	TRBJ1-3
CSARPQGGPYEQYF	TGCAGCGCGAGACCGCAGGGAGGCCCCTACGAGCAGTACTTC	TRBV20-1	NA	NA	TRBJ2-7
CASSLESSGRIHNEQFF	TGTGCCAGCAGCTTAGAATCTAGCGGGAGGATCCACAATGAGCAGTTCTTC	TRBV7-8	TRBD2	few	TRBJ2-1
CASSGLHHYEQYF	TGTGCCAGCAGTGGATTACATCACTACGAGCAGTACTTC	TRBV2	NA	many	TRBJ2-7
CASSLTDLGELFF	TGTGCCAGCAGCCTGACAGACCTCGGGGAGCTGTTTTTT	TRBV11-2	NA	many	TRBJ2-2
CASTLTLIYNEQFF	TGTGCCAGCACCCTGACTCTAATCTACAATGAGCAGTTCTTC	TRBV7-9	NA	many	TRBJ2-1
CASSLNTRGMYF	TGTGCCAGCAGCTTGAATACTAGGGGGATGTACTTC	TRBV11-2	NA	many	TRBJ2-7
CASRGEYEQYF	TGTGCCAGTCGGGGCGAGTACGAGCAGTACTTC	TRBV2	NA	NA	TRBJ2-7
CASSPPILQGNTEAFF	TGTGCCAGCAGTCCACCAATCTTACAGGGAAACACTGAAGCTTTCTTT	TRBV28	NA	many	TRBJ1-1
CASSFQYEQYF	TGTGCCAGCAGTTTTCAATACGAGCAGTACTTC	TRBV6-2/TRBV6-3	NA	many	TRBJ2-7
CAIRSTGTEQYF	TGTGCCATCAGGTCGACAGGGACCGAGCAGTACTTC	TRBV10-3	TRBD1	few	TRBJ2-7
CASRQSSGDFYNEQFF	TGTGCCAGCAGGCAATCGAGCGGGGACTTCTACAATGAGCAGTTCTTC	TRBV13	TRBD2	many	TRBJ2-1
CSARYFEDYGYTF	TGCAGTGCAAGGTACTTTGAGGACTATGGCTACACCTTC	TRBV20-1	NA	many	TRBJ1-2
CSVGLAYNEQFF	TGCAGCGTTGGGCTAGCCTACAATGAGCAGTTCTTC	TRBV29-1	NA	many	TRBJ2-1
CASSPPGGQGARDTGELFF	TGCGCCAGCAGCCCCCCCGGGGGACAGGGGGCGCGGGACACCGGGGAGCTGTTTTTT	TRBV4-1	TRBD1	many	TRBJ2-2
CSVKSGSVSYEQYF	TGCAGCGTAAAAAGCGGGAGTGTGTCCTACGAGCAGTACTTC	TRBV29-1	TRBD2	many	TRBJ2-7